This T cell receptor beta chain stems from a study of technical replicates of blood from a handful of donors (TCRdb year 2017). Details on this clone: The antigen it recognizes is unknown. Per-nucleotide qualities are absent, and no much larger clonotype sits a single base away.

The CDR3 contains 12 residues, cysteine and phenylalanine counted. Only the CDR3 DNA stays, 36 bases, in frame from base 1. CDR1 and CDR2 are read off the germline V gene (reference sequence) as LNHDA and SQIVND. V trim: 6 bases; J trim: 4 bases; unmatched bases: 0. The library was produced with the immunoSEQ multiplex PCR assay. Entries here come from immuneACCESS through TCRdb and include only in-frame sequences with V and J called. Some clones fail to appear in such tables; in the studies checked, an unresolved V gene covers under half of the shortfall, and the cause of the remainder is unknown. This sample is represented by some 64,000 clones; around 86% of them were singletons. 5% to 6.5% of the sample rests with the top ten.

This receptor was obtained from a human donor in good health. Some clones in this sample may be carry-over from other donors' samples. The chain is encoded by TRBV19 joined to TRBJ1-2, with TRBD1 matching 9 junction bases. The sample comprised PBMCs. The CDR3 corresponds to CASRTGGYGYTF. DNA sequence: TGTGCCAGTAGGACAGGGGGCTATGGCTACACCTTC.